This T cell receptor (beta chain) is from a study of CD8 T cells in acute hepatitis C reinfection. Overall study findings and caveats: Preferential TRBV04 and TRBV06 usage appeared in all groups and was not explained by the naive pool.

The method was immunoSEQ multiplex PCR; TCRdb's version includes in-frame clones alone and lacks a portion of them. The sample includes about 38,000 clones, more than 75% of them seen just once. This clone was counted a single time. Its antigen is not identified. The CDR3 covers 15 residues. In germline, CDR1 is LNHDA, CDR2 SQIVND (reference sequence). V was clipped by 2 bases and J by 7 bases; unmatched bases: 5. This sample's time point: naive CD8 control sorted from an acute-time-point sample. The V call is TRBV19, the J call TRBJ2-1; 10 bases map to TRBD2. The sequence came from a man aged 25 to 40 with chronic hepatitis C. Sequencing was done on a sample of naive CD8+ T cells from PBMCs. The CDR3 DNA reads as TGTGCCAGTAGTATATCGCTAGCGGGAGTGAATGAGCAGTTCTTC. Translated: CASSISLAGVNEQFF.